This TCR beta chain came from a study of circulating CD8 cells and anti-PD-1 response in melanoma. Study-wide points: Diversity ranked highest in DNEG and lowest in TIGIT subsets. Under 8% of TRB clonotypes were shared between subsets at M1. Patients included both untreated and previously treated individuals.

This clonotype qualifies as medium-sized. The target antigen is unknown. Sorting of live CD3+CD8+TCRalphabeta+ cells by PD-1 and/or TIGIT gave four subsets. The QIAseq Immune Repertoire TCR panel built the libraries from roughly 15 ng of total RNA. MiXCR was run by TCRdb on the reads, yielding one entry per CDR3 protein. Altogether just over 1,000 distinct CDR3 sequences are present, 4.5% to 7% being singletons, with the ten largest covering over 8.5%. Germline V gene data show CDR1 as MNHEY and CDR2 as SMNVEV (reference sequence). V lost 6 bases and J lost 4, with 13 bases in between. The CDR3 covers 13 residues.

The receptor was isolated from a human donor with melanoma. The V and J genes are TRBV27 and TRBJ2-7; D gene ambiguous. The material sequenced was CD8+ T cells from PBMCs, taken at baseline or after one month of anti-PD-1 therapy (not recorded which). CDR3 protein: CASRSPPNYEQYF. CDR3 DNA sequence: TGTGCCAGCAGAAGTCCTCCCAATTACGAGCAGTACTTC.